This note documents a single T cell receptor beta chain sequence. The data were obtained in a study of blood T cell repertoires in COVID-19. Study summary: Acute and convalescent COVID-19 samples came from the United States, Italy and Spain. Nucleic acid was either cDNA or gDNA, and it came from T cells, B-cell-depleted T cells, or PBMCs.

Authors' data handling: From reference gene primer amplification, estimates of nucleated cell counts were derived. Clones were read by immunoSEQ multiplex PCR, and TCRdb kept only the in-frame ones, dropping some. V and J calls and clone size are those listed in that table; D and trimming were worked out from the DNA. The repertoire holds 90,000 or so clones, with roughly 80% as singletons. V trimming: 7 bases; J trimming: 3 bases; junction bases outside the gene matches: 3. This CDR3 is built from 14 residues. Germline V gene sequence: CDR1 LNHDA, CDR2 SQIVND (reference sequence). The source of this sequence is an elderly man with active or convalescent COVID-19. The material sequenced was peripheral blood. The chain links TRBV19 to TRBJ2-1, with 10 bases that match TRBD2. The CDR3 sequence is CASNERGGYNEQFF. CDR3 coding DNA: TGTGCCAGTAATGAGCGGGGGGGCTACAATGAGCAGTTCTTC.